The 23 T cell receptor beta chains below come from one sample, sequenced in a study of OX40 agonist ivuxolimab in advanced cancers. Only in-frame clones appear in the TCRdb table, and some are missing; sequencing was by immunoSEQ multiplex PCR. The repertoire holds about 36,000 clones, with about 85% as singletons. The sample was CD4+ or CD8+ T cells sorted from blood, taken in a trial of the OX40 agonist ivuxolimab. The receptors here all came from an adult with an advanced solid tumor such as melanoma, head and neck, liver or kidney cancer.

This clone was counted a few times. The V call is TRBV4-1, the J call TRBJ1-6, with D perhaps TRBD1 (5 bases). Trimming pared 0 bases from V and 12 bases from J, leaving 15 bases between. Germline V lookup: CDR1 MGHRA, CDR2 YSYEKL. The CDR3 covers 15 residues. The CDR3 spells CASSQEYRGGLPLHF. CDR3 nucleotides: TGCGCCAGCAGCCAAGAATACCGGGGGGGGTTACCCCTCCACTTT.

The chain recombines TRBV7-2 with TRBJ2-2; 8 bases are a match to TRBD2. The CDR3 runs to 15 residues. Germline loops: CDR1 SGHTA, CDR2 FQGNSA. Unmatched junction bases numbered 9, after V lost 4 bases and J lost 8 bases. The CDR3 here is CASSYIFRGGGELFF. DNA of the CDR3: TGTGCCAGCAGCTACATCTTTCGGGGGGGTGGGGAGCTGTTTTTT.

The gene calls are TRBV5-6 and TRBJ1-2; the D gene is possibly TRBD1 (6 bases). The CDR3 consists of 13 residues. Trimming took off 4 bases at V and 4 bases at J, with 11 bases between the two ends. From germline, CDR1 is SGHDT and CDR2 YYEEEE. The CDR3 bases are TGTGCCAGCAGCCCCTCCAGGGGCTATGGCTACACCTTC. The encoded protein is CASSPSRGYGYTF. Full variable domain (outside the CDR3, taken from reference TRBV5-6 and TRBJ1-2): DAGVTQSPTHLIKTRGQQVTLRCSPKSGHDTVSWYQQALGQGPQFIFQYYEEEERQRGNFPDRFSGHQFPNYSSELNVNALLLGDSALYLCASSPSRGYGYTFGSGTRLTVV.

The CDR3 here is CASSFGRDRGNYGYTF. DNA for the CDR3: TGTGCCAGCAGTTTCGGACGGGATCGAGGTAACTATGGCTACACCTTC. The chain couples TRBV2 to TRBJ1-2; no clear D gene. The length of the CDR3 is 16 residues. The germline gives CDR1 SNHLY, CDR2 FYNNEI. The V end lost 5 bases, the J end lost 1 base, and 17 bases lay between the germline ends.

Turning to this clone: Compared with germline, one end of the junction differs, possibly owing to a read error. V usage is TRBV29-1 and J usage is TRBJ1-2; D call uncertain. The germline CDR1 and CDR2 sequences are SQVTM and ANQGSEA. There are 10 residues in the CDR3. This CDR3 reads CSAEGNGYTF. For the CDR3, the DNA is TGCAGCGCTGAAGGGAATGGCTACACCTTC.

This clone has just a few counts. The J gene is TRBJ1-2, the V gene TRBV20-1, with D unresolved. Germline assignment: CDR1 DFQATT and CDR2 SNEGSKA (reference sequence). The CDR3 covers 9 residues. This chain's CDR3 is CSSLYGYTF. Here the CDR3 DNA reads TGCAGCTCCCTCTATGGCTACACCTTC.

The chain has TRBV28 and TRBJ2-6; no definite D call. The CDR3 loop spans 12 amino acids. V lost 5 bases to trimming and J lost 4 bases, with 3 bases between them. The V gene's germline CDR1 is MDHEN and CDR2 SYDVKM. The DNA of the CDR3 is TGTGCCAGCAGTCCCGGGGCCAACGTCCTGACTTTC. As protein: CASSPGANVLTF.

V gene TRBV6-5 combines with J gene TRBJ2-7; D call uncertain. The CDR3 spans 16 residues. Trimming removed 0 bases from V and 3 bases from J, with 15 bases in between. CDR1 and CDR2 from the germline V gene are MNHEY and SVGAGI. CDR3 loop: CASSYSLSTFGYEQYF. The DNA for the CDR3 is TGTGCCAGCAGTTACTCGTTGAGCACCTTCGGCTACGAGCAGTACTTC.

The V gene is TRBV7-8, the J gene TRBJ1-2, with 11 bases matching TRBD1. With V trimmed by 1 base and J by 6 bases, 4 bases remained unmatched. Germline CDR1 is SGHVS and CDR2 is FQNEAQ. The CDR3 consists of 15 residues. CDR3 nucleotide sequence: TGTGCCAGCAGCTTAGTTACGGACAGGGGGCATGGCTACACCTTC. It translates to CASSLVTDRGHGYTF.

This chain joins TRBV18 and TRBJ2-1, with 9 bases aligning to TRBD2. The CDR3 has 17 residues. Trimming at V came to 3 bases and at J to 1 base, leaving 7 bases not matched to a gene. The germline V gene encodes CDR1 KGHSH and CDR2 LQKENI. The CDR3 region has the DNA TGTGCCAGCTCACCGGGACTAGCTCTCCAATCCTACAATGAGCAGTTCTTC. As protein: CASSPGLALQSYNEQFF.

This sequence joins TRBV5-6 and TRBJ1-2; TRBD1 might be the D (5 bases). Trimming took 1 base from V and 0 from J, leaving 13 bases between them. Looked up from germline, CDR1 is SGHDT and CDR2 is YYEEEE. The CDR3 runs to 16 residues. The CDR3 region is CASSLMGGRANYGYTF. In nucleotides, the CDR3 is TGTGCCAGCAGCTTGATGGGGGGAAGAGCTAACTATGGCTACACCTTC.

This clone was counted a single time. V gene TRBV19 combines with J gene TRBJ2-3; possible D gene TRBD1, 6 bases. The CDR3 length is 13 residues. The germline gives CDR1 LNHDA, CDR2 SQIVND (reference sequence). Between the trimmed V and J ends, which lost 6 bases and 1 base, there was a span of 8 bases. The CDR3 reads CASSGQRTDTQYF. Here the CDR3 DNA reads TGTGCCAGTAGCGGACAGCGCACAGATACGCAGTATTTT.

The chain uses TRBV19 and TRBJ1-6, with D possibly matching TRBD1 (5 bases). The V end lost 9 bases, the J end lost 0 bases, and 15 bases lay between the germline ends. The CDR3 spans 16 residues. CDR1 is LNHDA and CDR2 is SQIVND in the germline V gene (reference sequence). The CDR3 DNA reads TGTGCCAGCCAAGCCCAGGGTCGCTCCTATAATTCACCCCTCCACTTT. Amino acids: CASQAQGRSYNSPLHF.

V is TRBV19 and J is TRBJ2-1; 12 bases agree with TRBD2. The CDR3 length is 16 residues. Germline V gene data show CDR1 as LNHDA and CDR2 as SQIVND (reference sequence). V gave up 5 bases and J gave up 4 bases; unmatched junction bases: 6. The CDR3 here is CASSVRLAGEYNEQFF. The DNA of the CDR3 is TGTGCCAGTAGTGTCAGACTAGCGGGGGAGTACAATGAGCAGTTCTTC.

The rearrangement uses TRBV27 and TRBJ2-7; 9 bases agree with TRBD2. The CDR3 spans 16 residues. CDR1 MNHEY and CDR2 SMNVEV come from the germline V gene (reference sequence). Trimming removed 2 bases from V and 0 bases from J; junction bases left unmatched: 5. The CDR3 nucleotides read TGTGCCAGCAGTTTAACCCGGACTAGCGCCTCCTACGAGCAGTACTTC. It specifies CASSLTRTSASYEQYF.

Worth noting for this clone: Other nucleotide sequences from this sample produce the same CDR3. J is TRBJ2-7 and V is TRBV7-2, with a tentative D call TRBD1 (5 bases). Germline values: CDR1 SGHTA, CDR2 FQGNSA. CDR3 length: 15 amino acids. V lost 1 base and J 0 bases, leaving 10 bases between the germline ends. The CDR3 reads CASSLGQPPSYEQYF. The DNA for the CDR3 is TGTGCCAGCAGCTTAGGACAGCCACCCTCCTACGAGCAGTACTTC.

The chain uses TRBV10-3 and TRBJ1-5; D not resolved. The length of the CDR3 is 13 residues. V was trimmed by 4 bases and J by 0 bases, leaving 4 bases between them. CDR1 is ENHRY, CDR2 SYGVKD, per germline. The CDR3 coding sequence is TGTGCCATCAGTGTTTCTAGCAATCAGCCCCAGCATTTT. It codes for CAISVSSNQPQHF.

The chain recombines TRBV5-4 with TRBJ2-5, with 10 nucleotides matching TRBD1. Losses at the gene ends were 0 bases for V and 6 bases for J; bases not matched to a gene: 8. CDR1 is SGHNT, CDR2 YYREEE, per germline (reference sequence). The CDR3 spans 16 residues. CDR3 bases: TGTGCCAGCAGCTTGGCCGGACAGGGGGATCTGAAGACCCAGTACTTC. Its protein product is CASSLAGQGDLKTQYF.

The J gene is TRBJ1-4, the V gene TRBV7-2; the D gene is possibly TRBD1 (6 bases). V gave up 2 bases and J gave up 4 bases, with 11 bases separating them. The CDR3 is 15 residues long. Germline assignment: CDR1 SGHTA and CDR2 FQGNSA. CDR3 nucleotides: TGTGCCAGCAGCTTAACCAGGGGCGTTAATGAAAAACTGTTTTTT. Translated: CASSLTRGVNEKLFF.

V and J are TRBV11-3 and TRBJ2-1; D is unclear. The germline V gene encodes CDR1 SGHNT and CDR2 YENEEA. The CDR3 has 15 amino acids. V shed 0 bases and J shed 6 bases, with 12 bases lying between them. CDR3 sequence reads: CASSLDGQLLNEQFF. DNA for the CDR3: TGTGCCAGCAGCTTAGACGGCCAGCTCCTCAATGAGCAGTTCTTC.

J is TRBJ2-5 and V is TRBV5-5, with D maybe TRBD1 (6 bases). Looked up from germline, CDR1 is SGHKS and CDR2 is YYEKEE (reference sequence). The CDR3 is made up of 12 amino acids. Trimming stripped 7 bases from V and 5 bases from J, with 12 bases between. The CDR3 nucleotides are TGTGCCAGCTCGCAGGGGCTCGAGACCCAGTACTTC. Encoded protein: CASSQGLETQYF.

The rearrangement links TRBV28 to TRBJ1-1; D ambiguous. Germline assignment: CDR1 MDHEN and CDR2 SYDVKM. The V end lost 2 bases, the J end lost 3 bases, and 7 bases lay between the germline ends. CDR3 length equals 13 residues. The CDR3 sequence: CASSLREYTEAFF. The CDR3 nucleotides are TGTGCCAGCAGTTTACGGGAGTACACTGAAGCTTTCTTT.

The chain joins TRBV11-2 to TRBJ1-1; D may be TRBD1 (5 bases). CDR3 size: 14 residues. CDR1 and CDR2 (germline): SGHAT, FQNNGV. V lost 0 bases and J 10 bases, leaving 15 bases between the germline ends. DNA of the CDR3: TGTGCCAGCAGCTTAGAATCCCAGGGAGTAAGAGCTTTCTTT. Translation gives CASSLESQGVRAFF.